Listed here are 11 T cell receptor beta chains from one sample, sequenced in a study (dated by TCRdb to 2014 to 2015). Library construction relied on 5' RACE. The sample was run on an Illumina MiSeq. Clones were called with MiXCR by TCRdb after fastp trimmed the public reads at Q25, and only in-frame beta chains were retained. Each CDR3 protein gets just one entry, which takes the most common genes and DNA from the rows behind it. The table for this sample lists 10,000 to 14,000 distinct CDR3 sequences; roughly half of them were counted only once. Roughly 12% of the sample belongs to the ten largest clones. Sample: tumor-infiltrating naive CD4+ T cells sorted from the breast tumor. In light of the paper, this sample's cell subset or site label describes: naive CD4+ T cells, CD4+CD45RA+CD25-. These receptor sequences come from a female donor with breast cancer.

This clonotype turned up a few times. This chain links TRBV7-2 with TRBJ2-5; D might be TRBD1 (5 bases). The CDR3 contains 13 residues. The germline CDR1 and CDR2 sequences are SGHTA and FQGNSA. V lost 6 bases and J 2 bases, leaving 10 bases between the germline ends. CDR3 sequence reads: CASSYRTQETQYF. CDR3 nucleotide sequence: TGTGCCAGCAGTTACAGGACACAAGAGACCCAGTACTTC. Full variable domain (rest looked up from reference TRBV7-2 and TRBJ2-5): GAGVSQSPSNKVTEKGKDVELRCDPISGHTALYWYRQSLGQGLEFLIYFQGNSAPDKSGLPSDRFSAERTGGSVSTLTIQRTQQEDSAVYLCASSYRTQETQYFGPGTRLLVL.

The rearrangement uses TRBV29-1 and TRBJ2-5, with D perhaps TRBD1 or TRBD2 (6 bases each). V was shortened by 4 bases and J by 6 bases, with 12 bases between the two germline ends. This CDR3 is 12 amino acids long. Germline CDR1 is SQVTM and CDR2 is ANQGSEA. For the CDR3, the DNA is TGCAGCGTTGGGGGGGCGCGGCAGACCCAGTACTTC. Its protein product is CSVGGARQTQYF. Filled out from reference TRBV29-1 and TRBJ2-5, the complete variable domain reads SAVISQKPSRDICQRGTSLTIQCQVDSQVTMMFWYRQQPGQSLTLIATANQGSEATYESGFVIDKFPISRPNLTFSTLTVSNMSPEDSSIYLCSVGGARQTQYFGPGTRLLVL.

The J gene is TRBJ2-1, the V gene TRBV12-3 or TRBV12-4; the D gene is possibly TRBD2 (6 bases). The V and J ends lost 5 bases and 0 bases respectively, with 14 bases between them. CDR3 size: 16 residues. The CDR3 here is CASSPLAYSSYNEQFF. As DNA, the CDR3 is TGTGCCAGCAGTCCACTAGCTTACAGCTCCTACAATGAGCAGTTCTTC.

V and J are TRBV30 and TRBJ2-1; D is unresolved. The germline V gene has CDR1 GTSNPN and CDR2 SVGIG (reference sequence). V was clipped by 7 bases and J by 0 bases, with 10 bases between them. This CDR3 comprises 13 residues. The CDR3 coding sequence is TGTGCCTCCTCGGCGCGCTCCTACAATGAGCAGTTCTTC. Amino acid sequence: CASSARSYNEQFF.

This clonotype ranks as medium-sized (0.01 to 0.1%). This chain joins TRBV29-1 and TRBJ2-1; 7 bases agree with TRBD1. The CDR3 length is 10 residues. Germline CDR1 SQVTM, CDR2 ANQGSEA. Germline trimming cut 5 bases from V and 15 bases from J; bases unmatched to any gene: 7. This CDR3 is CSVTTGSAFF. CDR3 nucleotide sequence: TGCAGCGTTACGACAGGGAGTGCGTTCTTC.

V is TRBV29-1 and J is TRBJ2-1; 8 bases are shared with TRBD2. CDR1 SQVTM and CDR2 ANQGSEA come from the germline V gene. The CDR3 is made up of 14 amino acids. Unmatched junction bases numbered 9, after V lost 4 bases and J lost 7 bases. Here the CDR3 reads CSVASASGLNEQFF. The CDR3 DNA reads as TGCAGCGTTGCGTCGGCTAGCGGGCTTAATGAGCAGTTCTTC.

Regarding this clonotype: Given the absence of the conserved phenylalanine or tryptophan at the CDR3 end, a read error is likely. Because the CDR3's place on the DNA is in doubt, the DNA is left out and the CDR3 is given as listed by TCRdb. The chain couples TRBV4-3 to TRBJ2-1; TRBD2, the table's D call, was not compared with the DNA. The CDR3 is 13 amino acids long, termini counted. The V gene's germline CDR1 is LGHNA and CDR2 YSLEER. This CDR3 reads CASSQDQAGYLFL.

The chain combines TRBV28 with TRBJ2-7; TRBD1 is a possible D gene (6 bases). V was clipped by 5 bases and J by 0 bases, with 17 bases between them. This CDR3 has 16 residues. CDR1 is MDHEN, CDR2 SYDVKM, per germline. The CDR3: CASSKLDSSSSYEQYF. DNA for the CDR3: TGTGCCAGCAGTAAATTGGACAGTTCAAGCTCCTACGAGCAGTACTTC.

This clonotype showed up just once. This chain joins TRBV7-2 and TRBJ2-1, with 9 nucleotides matching TRBD2. Trimming took 10 bases from V and 5 from J; bases not matched to a gene: 15. The CDR3 extends over 16 amino acids. Germline V gives CDR1 SGHTA, CDR2 FQGNSA. The CDR3 region has the DNA TGTGCCACCGCTATTTTTAGCGGGAGTTCCCACAATGAGCAGTTCTTC. It yields the protein CATAIFSGSSHNEQFF.

This clonotype was seen just once. The junction differs from germline at one of its ends, possibly a read error. The chain uses TRBV12-3 or TRBV12-4 and TRBJ2-5; D unclear. This CDR3 has 14 residues. This CDR3 is CASSLEVYQETQYF. CDR3 sequence (DNA): TGTGCCAGCAGCTTAGAGGTGTACCAAGAGACCCAGTACTTC.

The chain uses TRBV28 and TRBJ2-7; D gene ambiguous. V was clipped by 5 bases and J by 3 bases, with 11 bases between them. The CDR3 is 13 amino acids. The germline V gene has CDR1 MDHEN and CDR2 SYDVKM. The CDR3 region is CASSRYGFYEQYV. CDR3 bases: TGTGCCAGCAGTCGGTACGGGTTCTACGAGCAGTACGTC.